A selection of T cell receptor beta chains follows, all from one sample in a study of blood T cell repertoires in COVID-19. The repertoire was sequenced with immunoSEQ multiplex PCR; TCRdb's copy has only in-frame clones and lacks some. The sample includes 150,000 to 200,000 clones, 90% of them seen just once. The sample taken for sequencing was peripheral blood. These receptors came from a man aged 50 to 59 with acute or convalescent COVID-19. Each CDR3 is given with its conserved first and last residue. Fields, in order: clone size, J gene, V gene, CDR3 protein. Clone size is given for some rows only: seen once, a few or many times, or a class if the clone is expanded.

clone_size: -
j_call: TRBJ1-5
v_call: TRBV12-5
cdr3_aa: CASGLQGGGQPQHF

clone_size: -
j_call: TRBJ1-2
v_call: TRBV6-5
cdr3_aa: CASSYEVGYGYTF

clone_size: few
j_call: TRBJ2-7
v_call: TRBV10-3
cdr3_aa: CASRGSYEQYF

clone_size: -
j_call: TRBJ1-2
v_call: TRBV19
cdr3_aa: CASSRTGDSYGYTF

clone_size: -
j_call: TRBJ1-2
v_call: TRBV24-1
cdr3_aa: CATSDPGTEANYGYTF

clone_size: -
j_call: TRBJ1-1
v_call: TRBV6-6
cdr3_aa: CASSYQTGTGTEAFF

clone_size: -
j_call: TRBJ2-6
v_call: TRBV5-1
cdr3_aa: CASSLEAGGLSGANVLTF

clone_size: -
j_call: TRBJ1-5
v_call: TRBV2
cdr3_aa: CASSDRQKNQPQHF

clone_size: -
j_call: TRBJ2-7
v_call: TRBV7-2
cdr3_aa: CASSLTAGGYEQYF

clone_size: -
j_call: TRBJ2-3
v_call: TRBV9
cdr3_aa: CASSPGLAGTDTQYF

clone_size: many
j_call: TRBJ2-3
v_call: TRBV12-2
cdr3_aa: CASPFGGPGQGARDTQYF

clone_size: -
j_call: TRBJ1-1
v_call: TRBV12-3/TRBV12-4
cdr3_aa: CASKTGANTEAFF

clone_size: -
j_call: TRBJ2-2
v_call: TRBV19
cdr3_aa: CASSIGGAGELFF

clone_size: -
j_call: TRBJ2-1
v_call: TRBV10-3
cdr3_aa: CAISESNENEQFF

clone_size: -
j_call: TRBJ1-3
v_call: TRBV12-3/TRBV12-4
cdr3_aa: CATRDSGNTIYF

clone_size: -
j_call: TRBJ2-3
v_call: TRBV29-1
cdr3_aa: CSTLASDTQYF